What follows is one TCR beta chain and its context. Its cognate antigen is unknown. The table came from immunoSEQ multiplex PCR; TCRdb's copy has only in-frame clones and leaves some out. The sample shows a few hundred thousand clones, roughly 86% of them seen only once. This CDR3 spans 11 amino acids. Germline values: CDR1 DFQATT, CDR2 SNEGSKA (reference sequence). Between the trimmed V and J ends, which lost 6 bases and 5 bases, there was a span of 10 bases. This record belongs to a study of Ad26.COV2.S vaccination and SARS-CoV-2 variants. The treatment is: roughly 19 received Ad26.COV2.S at low or high dose, single or two shots; 5 received placebo; per-sample allocation not given. Sampling happened 63 days after the first vaccine or placebo injection. The study's findings and limits: Considerable breadth of spike-specific CD8+ and CD4+ T cell responses has reportedly been documented following vaccination.

The sample here was peripheral blood, taken in a trial of Ad26.COV2.S vaccine versus placebo. The gene calls are TRBV20-1 and TRBJ1-2; weak D call: TRBD1 (6 bases). The clonotype comes from a person aged 18-65 years who received the Ad26.COV2.S COVID-19 vaccine or a placebo. CDR3 amino acids: CSAAGAYGYTF. Here the CDR3 DNA reads TGCAGTGCCGCGGGGGCTTATGGCTACACCTTC.